This T cell receptor (beta chain) was captured by sequencing in a study of T-cell memory formation after mild COVID-19. As for the study in general: Among the donors, TCR clusters were largely specific to each donor. Overall study findings and caveats: Nothing confirmed that second-wave clones peaking on day 37 were specific for SARS-CoV-2. Memory sampled before infection contained some responding clones, suggesting cross-reactive memory joined.

The CDR3 contains 12 residues. The germline gives CDR1 SGDLS, CDR2 YYNGEE. V shed 3 bases and J shed 5 bases, with 8 bases lying between them. This clonotype was detected many times. Its cognate antigen is unknown. Amplification by 5'RACE using constant-segment primers produced TCR alpha and TCR beta cDNA libraries that carried sample barcodes and UMIs. TCRdb reprocessed the 5' RACE reads via MiXCR and lists one record per CDR3 protein. Of over 30,000 distinct CDR3 sequences in the sample, 9.5% to 12% were seen once. The sequencing input was PBMCs or a T cell subset sorted from them (not recorded which). This receptor was identified in a man aged 18-30 years who had mild COVID-19 (a few samples of this study predate the infection). Cell type and time point are not known. The rearrangement joins TRBV9 to TRBJ1-2; D remains unclear. CDR3 sequence: CASSAYRYGYTF. Here the CDR3 DNA reads TGTGCCAGCAGCGCCTATCGGTATGGCTACACCTTC.